This TCR beta chain was recovered during a study of OX40 agonist ivuxolimab in advanced cancers. Turning to the study itself: Patients took ivuxolimab, an agonistic anti-OX40 (CD134) antibody. Patients undergoing dose escalation presented with hepatocellular carcinoma, melanoma, renal cell or head and neck cancer. Participants, about 83% male, averaged about 56 years of age, ranging from roughly 23 to 80.

Peripheral blood came from all dose cohorts at three timepoints. Generated by immunoSEQ multiplex PCR, the TCRdb table keeps only in-frame clones and is missing some. This sample has about 73,000 clones, with roughly 86% found just once. Germline V gives CDR1 MGHRA, CDR2 YSYEKL. The CDR3 consists of 14 residues. The V end lost 2 bases, the J end lost 4 bases, and 8 bases lay between the germline ends. The chain recombines TRBV4-1 with TRBJ2-2, with no clear D. This material consisted of CD4+ or CD8+ T cells sorted from blood, taken in a trial of the OX40 agonist ivuxolimab. The source is an adult with an advanced solid tumor such as melanoma, head and neck, liver or kidney cancer. CDR3 nucleotides: TGCGCCAGCAGCCAAATGGGTGGCACCGGGGAGCTGTTTTTT. As protein: CASSQMGGTGELFF.